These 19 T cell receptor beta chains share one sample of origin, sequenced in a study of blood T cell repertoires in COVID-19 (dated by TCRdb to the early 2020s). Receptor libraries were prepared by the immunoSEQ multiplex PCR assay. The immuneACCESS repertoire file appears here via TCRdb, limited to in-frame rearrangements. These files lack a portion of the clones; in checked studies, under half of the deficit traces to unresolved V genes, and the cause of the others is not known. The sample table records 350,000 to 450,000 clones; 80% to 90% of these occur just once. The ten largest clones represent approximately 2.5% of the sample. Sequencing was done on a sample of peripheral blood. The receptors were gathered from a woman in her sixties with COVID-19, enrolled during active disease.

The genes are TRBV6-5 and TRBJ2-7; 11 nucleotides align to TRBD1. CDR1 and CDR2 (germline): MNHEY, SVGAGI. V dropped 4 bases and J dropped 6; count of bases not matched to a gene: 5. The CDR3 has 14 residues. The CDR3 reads CASSSDRGPSEQYF. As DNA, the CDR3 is TGTGCCAGCAGTTCGGACAGGGGGCCCAGCGAGCAGTACTTC.

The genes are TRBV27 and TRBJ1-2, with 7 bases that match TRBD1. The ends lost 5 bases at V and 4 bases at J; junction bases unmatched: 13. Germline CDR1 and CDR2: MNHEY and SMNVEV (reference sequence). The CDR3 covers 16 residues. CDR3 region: CASSLDRTGGRYGYTF. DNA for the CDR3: TGTGCCAGCAGTCTAGATCGGACAGGCGGCCGCTATGGCTACACCTTC.

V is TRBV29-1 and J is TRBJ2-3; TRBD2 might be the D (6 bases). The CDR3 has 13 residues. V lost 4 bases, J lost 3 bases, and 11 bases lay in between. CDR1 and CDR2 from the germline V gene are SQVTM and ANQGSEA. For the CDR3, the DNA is TGCAGCGTTGCCCCCCGGGGGACAGATACGCAGTATTTT. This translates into CSVAPRGTDTQYF.

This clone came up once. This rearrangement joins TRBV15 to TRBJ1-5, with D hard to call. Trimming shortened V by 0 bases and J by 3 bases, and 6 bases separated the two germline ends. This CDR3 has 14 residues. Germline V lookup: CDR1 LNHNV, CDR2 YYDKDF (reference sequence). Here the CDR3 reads CATSRERYNQPQHF. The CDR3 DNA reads TGTGCCACCAGCAGAGAGCGCTACAATCAGCCCCAGCATTTT.

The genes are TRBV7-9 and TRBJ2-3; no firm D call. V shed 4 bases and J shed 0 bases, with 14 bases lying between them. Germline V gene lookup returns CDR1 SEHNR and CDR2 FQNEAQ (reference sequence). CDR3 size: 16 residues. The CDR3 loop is CASSYGGQISTDTQYF. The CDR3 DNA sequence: TGTGCCAGCAGCTACGGTGGGCAAATAAGCACAGATACGCAGTATTTT.

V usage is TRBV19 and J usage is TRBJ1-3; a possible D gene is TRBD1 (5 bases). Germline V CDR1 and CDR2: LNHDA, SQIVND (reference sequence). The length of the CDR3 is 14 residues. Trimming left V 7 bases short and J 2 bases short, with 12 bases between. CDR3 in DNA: TGTGCCAGTACCGGGGGGTACACTGGAAACACCATATATTTT. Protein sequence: CASTGGYTGNTIYF.

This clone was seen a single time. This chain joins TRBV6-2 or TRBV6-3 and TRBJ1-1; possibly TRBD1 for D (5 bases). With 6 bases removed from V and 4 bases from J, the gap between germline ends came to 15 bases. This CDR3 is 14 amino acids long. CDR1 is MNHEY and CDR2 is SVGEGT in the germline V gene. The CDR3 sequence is CASSTRGGGTEAFF. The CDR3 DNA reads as TGTGCCAGCAGCACCCGGGGGGGTGGCACTGAAGCTTTCTTT.

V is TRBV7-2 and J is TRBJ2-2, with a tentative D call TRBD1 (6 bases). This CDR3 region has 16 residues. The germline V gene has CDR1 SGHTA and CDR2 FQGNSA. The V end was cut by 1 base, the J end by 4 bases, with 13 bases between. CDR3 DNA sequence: TGTGCCAGCAGCTTAGTGGTGGACAGTCCCACCGGGGAGCTGTTTTTT. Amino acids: CASSLVVDSPTGELFF.

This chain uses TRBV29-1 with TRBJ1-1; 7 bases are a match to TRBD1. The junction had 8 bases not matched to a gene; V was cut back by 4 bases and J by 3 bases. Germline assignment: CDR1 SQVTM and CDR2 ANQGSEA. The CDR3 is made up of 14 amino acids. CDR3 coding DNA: TGCAGCGTTGTACGACAGGGACGGGACACTGAAGCTTTCTTT. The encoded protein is CSVVRQGRDTEAFF.

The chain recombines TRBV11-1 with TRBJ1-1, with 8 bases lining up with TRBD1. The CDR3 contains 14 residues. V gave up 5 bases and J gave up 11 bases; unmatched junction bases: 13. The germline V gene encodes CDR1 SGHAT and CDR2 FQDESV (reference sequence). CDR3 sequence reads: CASSPRTGRTGAFF. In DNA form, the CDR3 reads TGTGCCAGCAGCCCTAGGACAGGGAGGACGGGGGCTTTCTTT. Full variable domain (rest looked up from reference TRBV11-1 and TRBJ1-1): EAEVAQSPRYKITEKSQAVAFWCDPISGHATLYWYRQILGQGPELLVQFQDESVVDDSQLPKDRFSAERLKGVDSTLKIQPAELGDSAMYLCASSPRTGRTGAFFGQGTRLTVV.

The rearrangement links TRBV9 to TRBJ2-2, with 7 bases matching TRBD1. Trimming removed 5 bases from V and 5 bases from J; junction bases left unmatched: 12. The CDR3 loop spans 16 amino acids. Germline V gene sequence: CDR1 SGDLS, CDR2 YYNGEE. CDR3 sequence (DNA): TGTGCCAGCAGTCGGATAGACAGGGTCGGTACCGGGGAGCTGTTTTTT. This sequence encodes CASSRIDRVGTGELFF.

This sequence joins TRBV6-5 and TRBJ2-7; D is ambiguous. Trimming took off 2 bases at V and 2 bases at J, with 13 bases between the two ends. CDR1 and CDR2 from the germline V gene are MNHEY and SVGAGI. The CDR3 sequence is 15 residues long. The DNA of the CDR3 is TGTGCCAGCAGTTACGCGAGTCTGGGCCCCTACGAGCAGTACTTC. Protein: CASSYASLGPYEQYF.

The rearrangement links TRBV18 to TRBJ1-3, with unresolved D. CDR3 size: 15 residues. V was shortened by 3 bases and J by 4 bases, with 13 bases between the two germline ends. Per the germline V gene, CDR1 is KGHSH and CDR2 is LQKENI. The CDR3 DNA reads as TGTGCCAGCTCACCCCCGCGCGGGAACGGAAACACCATATATTTT. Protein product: CASSPPRGNGNTIYF.

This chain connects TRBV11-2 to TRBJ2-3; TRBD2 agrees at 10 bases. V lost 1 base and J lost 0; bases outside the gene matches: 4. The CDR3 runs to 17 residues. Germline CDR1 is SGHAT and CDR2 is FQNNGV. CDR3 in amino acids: CASSLVLLAGSTDTQYF. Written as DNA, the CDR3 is TGTGCCAGCAGCTTAGTCCTACTAGCGGGGAGCACAGATACGCAGTATTTT.

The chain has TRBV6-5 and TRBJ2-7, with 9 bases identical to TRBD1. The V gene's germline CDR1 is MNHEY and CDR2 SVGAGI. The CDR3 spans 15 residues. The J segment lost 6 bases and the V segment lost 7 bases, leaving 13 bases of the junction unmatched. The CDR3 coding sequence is TGTGCCAGCATCGTACGGCCGGGACAGGGTTCCGAGCAGTACTTC. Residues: CASIVRPGQGSEQYF.

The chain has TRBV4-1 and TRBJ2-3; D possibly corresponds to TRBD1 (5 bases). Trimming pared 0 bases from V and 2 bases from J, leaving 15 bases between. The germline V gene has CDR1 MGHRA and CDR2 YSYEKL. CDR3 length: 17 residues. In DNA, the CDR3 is TGCGCCAGCAGCCAAGATCCTCCAGGGTCCACCACAGATACGCAGTATTTT. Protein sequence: CASSQDPPGSTTDTQYF.

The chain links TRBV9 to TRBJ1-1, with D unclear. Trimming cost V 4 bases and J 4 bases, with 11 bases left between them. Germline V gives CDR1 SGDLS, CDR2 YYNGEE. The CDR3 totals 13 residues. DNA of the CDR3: TGTGCCAGCAGCCACGCGGGGTTCACTGAAGCTTTCTTT. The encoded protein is CASSHAGFTEAFF.

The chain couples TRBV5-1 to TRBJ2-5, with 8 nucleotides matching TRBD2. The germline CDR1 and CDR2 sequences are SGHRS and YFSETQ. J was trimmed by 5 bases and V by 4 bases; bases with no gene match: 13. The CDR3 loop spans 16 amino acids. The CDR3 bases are TGCGCCAGCAGCCCAGCAGGCGCGGGGGGCGGGGAGACCCAGTACTTC. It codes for CASSPAGAGGGETQYF.

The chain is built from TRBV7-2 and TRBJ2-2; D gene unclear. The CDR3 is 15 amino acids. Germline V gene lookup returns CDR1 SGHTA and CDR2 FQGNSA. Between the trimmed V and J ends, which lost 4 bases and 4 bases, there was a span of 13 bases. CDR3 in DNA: TGTGCCAGCAGCTCCCGGCAGGCCGTCACCGGGGAGCTGTTTTTT. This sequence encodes CASSSRQAVTGELFF. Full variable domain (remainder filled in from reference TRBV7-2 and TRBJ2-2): GAGVSQSPSNKVTEKGKDVELRCDPISGHTALYWYRQSLGQGLEFLIYFQGNSAPDKSGLPSDRFSAERTGGSVSTLTIQRTQQEDSAVYLCASSSRQAVTGELFFGEGSRLTVL.